The 21 T cell receptor beta chains below were found in one sample sequenced in a study of cytomegalovirus exposure and HLA in healthy donors. The method was immunoSEQ multiplex PCR; TCRdb's version includes in-frame clones alone and lacks a portion of them. The table records about 74,000 clones, 85% to 95% of them present only once. The specimen sequenced was PBMCs. The origin of the receptors is a young man in good health and CMV-seropositive.

This chain links TRBV27 with TRBJ1-2, with TRBD1 identical over 10 bases. CDR3 size: 15 residues. V lost 10 bases to trimming and J lost 4 bases; unmatched junction nucleotides: 12. Germline V gene lookup returns CDR1 MNHEY and CDR2 SMNVEV (reference sequence). Here the CDR3 DNA reads TGTGCCACTAAAAGGACAGGGGGATTCGGCTATGGCTACACCTTC. It codes for CATKRTGGFGYGYTF.

The rearrangement uses TRBV28 and TRBJ2-4; the match to TRBD2 covers 7 bases. CDR1 is MDHEN, CDR2 SYDVKM, per germline. The CDR3 runs 14 residues. V gave up 10 bases and J gave up 3 bases; unmatched junction bases: 9. The CDR3 region is CATLGRGGKNIQYF. CDR3 sequence (DNA): TGTGCCACCCTCGGGCGCGGGGGCAAAAACATTCAGTACTTC.

The V and J genes are TRBV4-2 and TRBJ2-2; TRBD2 is a possible D gene (7 bases). The germline gives CDR1 LGHNA, CDR2 YNFKEQ. The CDR3 length is 16 residues. The V end was cut by 0 bases, the J end by 5 bases, with 13 bases between. CDR3 amino acids: CASSQEAAGQTGELFF. Here the CDR3 DNA reads TGTGCCAGCAGCCAAGAGGCAGCGGGACAAACCGGGGAGCTGTTTTTT.

V and J are TRBV7-9 and TRBJ1-1; 8 nucleotides align to TRBD1. Germline values: CDR1 SEHNR, CDR2 FQNEAQ (reference sequence). There are 15 residues in the CDR3. V shed 10 bases and J 6 bases; nucleotides not matched to a gene: 16. The CDR3 nucleotides are TGTGCCACCCCCTCACCCCAGGGGGCAAGGGCTGAAGCTTTCTTT. It specifies CATPSPQGARAEAFF.

The V call is TRBV5-5, the J call TRBJ2-7; D gene ambiguous. The CDR3 is 13 amino acids. Germline CDR1 reads SGHKS; CDR2 reads YYEKEE (reference sequence). V dropped 4 bases and J dropped 5 bases, with 13 bases sitting between them. The CDR3 bases are TGTGCCAGCAGCCCTCCCCTAGGAGACGAGCAGTACTTC. This sequence encodes CASSPPLGDEQYF.

The rearrangement uses TRBV6-5 and TRBJ1-3; D remains ambiguous. Germline values: CDR1 MNHEY, CDR2 SVGAGI. The CDR3 has 14 residues. Trimming shortened V by 8 bases and J by 0 bases, and 11 bases separated the two germline ends. CDR3 nucleotides: TGTGCCAGCGGCCCCGGGAGCTCTGGAAACACCATATATTTT. It yields the protein CASGPGSSGNTIYF.

This chain uses TRBV11-3 with TRBJ2-3; 8 bases agree with TRBD1. Trimming at V came to 1 base and at J to 5 bases, leaving 8 bases not matched to a gene. Germline CDR1 is SGHNT and CDR2 is YENEEA. The CDR3 extends over 16 amino acids. CDR3 sequence reads: CASSLGETGAVDTQYF. The CDR3 DNA reads TGTGCCAGCAGCTTAGGGGAGACAGGGGCTGTAGATACGCAGTATTTT.

The chain is built from TRBV4-2 and TRBJ2-1, with 11 nucleotides matching TRBD2. The CDR3 is 16 amino acids. V shed 3 bases, J shed 9 bases, and the junction held 10 bases outside the gene matches. The germline V gene encodes CDR1 LGHNA and CDR2 YNFKEQ. The CDR3 loop reads CASSQALAGGAGEQFF. The CDR3, as DNA: TGTGCCAGCAGCCAGGCCTTAGCGGGAGGGGCCGGTGAGCAGTTCTTC.

J is TRBJ1-1 and V is TRBV5-6, with 8 positions matching TRBD1. Per germline, CDR1 SGHDT and CDR2 YYEEEE. The CDR3 is 15 residues long. The J segment lost 3 bases and the V segment lost 1 base, leaving 5 bases of the junction unmatched. The CDR3: CASSLSGGKDTEAFF. The CDR3 DNA sequence: TGTGCCAGCAGCTTGTCAGGGGGCAAGGACACTGAAGCTTTCTTT. Full variable domain (remainder filled in from reference TRBV5-6 and TRBJ1-1): DAGVTQSPTHLIKTRGQQVTLRCSPKSGHDTVSWYQQALGQGPQFIFQYYEEEERQRGNFPDRFSGHQFPNYSSELNVNALLLGDSALYLCASSLSGGKDTEAFFGQGTRLTVV.

The V call is TRBV6-1, the J call TRBJ1-4; tentative D call: TRBD1 (5 bases). V was clipped by 5 bases and J by 5 bases, with 9 bases between them. Germline V lookup: CDR1 MNHNS, CDR2 SASEGT. The CDR3 is made up of 13 amino acids. Here the CDR3 reads CASSQGLNEKLFF. CDR3 DNA: TGTGCCAGCAGTCAGGGACTGAATGAAAAACTGTTTTTT.

This chain joins TRBV19 and TRBJ1-3; a possible D gene is TRBD1 (6 bases). Germline CDR1 and CDR2: LNHDA and SQIVND (reference sequence). Trimming took off 3 bases at V and 15 bases at J, with 12 bases between the two ends. The CDR3 has 11 residues. The CDR3 coding sequence is TGTGCCAGTAGTATTCGGGCAGGGGAATATTTT. Protein: CASSIRAGEYF.

The rearrangement joins TRBV7-9 to TRBJ2-1; D not resolved. Germline CDR1 reads SEHNR; CDR2 reads FQNEAQ (reference sequence). The germline V and J ends were trimmed by 5 bases and 2 bases, with 16 bases remaining between them. There are 16 residues in the CDR3. The CDR3 coding sequence is TGTGCCAGCAGCCCGGTGGCGGCGAGCGCCTACAATGAGCAGTTCTTC. Protein: CASSPVAASAYNEQFF.

This chain joins TRBV20-1 and TRBJ2-7; D is uncertain. The CDR3 is 11 residues long. V lost 6 bases and J 4 bases, leaving 10 bases between the germline ends. Per germline, CDR1 DFQATT and CDR2 SNEGSKA (reference sequence). CDR3 DNA: TGCAGTGCCAGTAGCAGATACGAGCAGTACTTC. It specifies CSASSRYEQYF.

This chain connects TRBV5-6 to TRBJ2-7; perhaps TRBD2 as D (6 bases). Between the trimmed V and J ends, which lost 1 base and 7 bases, there was a span of 12 bases. The CDR3 runs 13 residues. The germline CDR1 and CDR2 sequences are SGHDT and YYEEEE. CDR3 coding DNA: TGTGCCAGCAGCTTGTTGGGCCGGGGGGAGCAGTACTTC. Amino acids: CASSLLGRGEQYF.

This chain connects TRBV29-1 to TRBJ2-3, with D tentatively TRBD1 (6 bases). V lost 7 bases and J 0 bases, leaving 14 bases between the germline ends. The germline V gene has CDR1 SQVTM and CDR2 ANQGSEA. The CDR3 is 14 amino acids. CDR3 residues: CSAETGPSTDTQYF. The CDR3 DNA reads TGCAGCGCCGAGACAGGACCTAGCACAGATACGCAGTATTTT.

This chain joins TRBV15 and TRBJ2-7; D gene unclear. Between the trimmed V and J ends, which lost 0 bases and 4 bases, there was a span of 10 bases. This CDR3 spans 14 amino acids. Per the germline V gene, CDR1 is LNHNV and CDR2 is YYDKDF (reference sequence). CDR3 region: CATSRDLLVYEQYF. The CDR3 DNA sequence: TGTGCCACCAGCAGAGATCTTCTTGTGTACGAGCAGTACTTC.

This clone was detected once. The chain is built from TRBV5-1 and TRBJ1-1; possible D gene TRBD1, 5 bases. Germline CDR1 reads SGHRS; CDR2 reads YFSETQ. V was shortened by 3 bases and J by 3 bases, with 15 bases between the two germline ends. The CDR3 length is 15 residues. The CDR3 DNA is TGCGCCAGCAGCTATGGAGGGGCAGAAGACACTGAAGCTTTCTTT. Amino acids: CASSYGGAEDTEAFF.

The chain uses TRBV10-3 and TRBJ1-1, with D possibly being TRBD1 (5 bases). CDR1 is ENHRY, CDR2 SYGVKD, per germline. Deletions cut 10 bases from V and 8 bases from J, with 29 bases between. The CDR3 runs to 16 residues. CDR3 amino acids: CATGGVEGRPSGEAFF. CDR3 DNA: TGTGCCACCGGTGGAGTGGAGGGGCGGCCCTCTGGCGAAGCTTTCTTT.

The rearrangement uses TRBV7-9 and TRBJ1-3; TRBD1 matches 11 bases. The ends lost 4 bases at V and 2 bases at J; junction bases unmatched: 4. This CDR3 has 16 amino acids. Germline lookup yields CDR1 SEHNR and CDR2 FQNEAQ (reference sequence). In nucleotides, the CDR3 is TGTGCCAGCAGCTCGTGGGGACAGGGGGCTGGAAACACCATATATTTT. This codes for CASSSWGQGAGNTIYF.

The genes are TRBV6-1 and TRBJ1-3; D uncertain. V was trimmed by 5 bases and J by 2 bases, leaving 13 bases between them. This CDR3 is 15 amino acids long. Germline V gene data show CDR1 as MNHNS and CDR2 as SASEGT. CDR3 in amino acids: CASSPRRVAGNTIYF. In nucleotides, the CDR3 is TGTGCCAGCAGTCCCCGACGGGTGGCTGGAAACACCATATATTTT.

The rearrangement joins TRBV28 to TRBJ1-4; D remains ambiguous. Trimming stripped 5 bases from V and 5 bases from J, with 3 bases between. This CDR3 contains 11 residues. Germline assignment: CDR1 MDHEN and CDR2 SYDVKM. The CDR3 here is CASSLNEKLFF. DNA for the CDR3: TGTGCCAGCAGTCTAAATGAAAAACTGTTTTTT. The whole variable domain, filled in from reference TRBV28 and TRBJ1-4, reads DVKVTQSSRYLVKRTGEKVFLECVQDMDHENMFWYRQDPGLGLRLIYFSYDVKMKEKGDIPEGYSVSREKKERFSLILESASTNQTSMYLCASSLNEKLFFGSGTQLSVL.